This T cell receptor beta chain comes out of a study of identical twins. In TCRdb, the 5' RACE reads were re-called with MiXCR into one record per CDR3 protein. Of 500,000 to 650,000 distinct CDR3 sequences listed, 7.1% are singletons. Study findings and constraints: Whereas memory repertoires showed no such difference, abundant cord blood beta clonotypes carried fewer insertions. Invariant T cells like MAIT and iNKT could partly confound the zero-insertion analyses.

To note about this clonotype: No antigen is known for it.

V trimming: 3 bases; J trimming: 4 bases; junction bases outside the gene matches: 4. Per germline, CDR1 WNHNN and CDR2 SYGVQD (reference sequence). The CDR3 has 14 amino acids. This same sample was also taken into another study, of yellow fever vaccine responses in identical twins.

Sequencing was done on a sample of PBMCs. The V gene is TRBV10-1, the J gene TRBJ2-3; 7 nucleotides line up with TRBD1. The source is a young woman in good health. CDR3 region: CASSDPGGADTQYF. CDR3 coding DNA: TGCGCCAGCAGTGACCCAGGGGGAGCAGATACGCAGTATTTT.